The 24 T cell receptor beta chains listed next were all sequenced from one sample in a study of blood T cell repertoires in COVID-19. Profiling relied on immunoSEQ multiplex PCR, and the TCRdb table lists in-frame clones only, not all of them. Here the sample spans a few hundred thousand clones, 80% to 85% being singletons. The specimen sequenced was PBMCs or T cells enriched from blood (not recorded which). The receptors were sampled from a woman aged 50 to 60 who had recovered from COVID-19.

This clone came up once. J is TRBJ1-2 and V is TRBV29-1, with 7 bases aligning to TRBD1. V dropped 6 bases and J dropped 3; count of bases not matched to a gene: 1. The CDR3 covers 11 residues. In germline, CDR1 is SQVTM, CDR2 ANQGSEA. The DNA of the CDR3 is TGCAGCGTCGACAGGGACTATGGCTACACCTTC. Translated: CSVDRDYGYTF.

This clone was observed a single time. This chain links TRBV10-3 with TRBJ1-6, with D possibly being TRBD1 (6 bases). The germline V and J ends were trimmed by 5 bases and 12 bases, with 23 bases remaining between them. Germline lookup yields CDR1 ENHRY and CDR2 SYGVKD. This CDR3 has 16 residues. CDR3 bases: TGTGCCATCAGTAGACAGGAGCGGAACATTAGGGGACCCCTCCACTTT. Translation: CAISRQERNIRGPLHF.

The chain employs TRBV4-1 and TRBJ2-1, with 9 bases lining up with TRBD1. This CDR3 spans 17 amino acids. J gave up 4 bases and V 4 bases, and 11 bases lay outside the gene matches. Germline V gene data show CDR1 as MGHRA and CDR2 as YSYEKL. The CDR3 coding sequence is TGCGCCAGCAGCCGTAACGCCGGGACAGGGAGTTACAATGAGCAGTTCTTC. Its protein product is CASSRNAGTGSYNEQFF.

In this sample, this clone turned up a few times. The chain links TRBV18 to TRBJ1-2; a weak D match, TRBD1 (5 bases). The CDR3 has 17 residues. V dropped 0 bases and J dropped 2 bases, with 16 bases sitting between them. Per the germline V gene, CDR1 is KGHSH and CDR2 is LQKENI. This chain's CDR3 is CASSPPMGRGFNYGYTF. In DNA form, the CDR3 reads TGTGCCAGCTCACCACCGATGGGGAGGGGATTCAACTATGGCTACACCTTC.

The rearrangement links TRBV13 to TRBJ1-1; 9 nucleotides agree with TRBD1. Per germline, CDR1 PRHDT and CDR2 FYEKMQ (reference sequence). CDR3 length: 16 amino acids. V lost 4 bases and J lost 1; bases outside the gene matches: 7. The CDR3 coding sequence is TGTGCCAGCAGCTCAGGACAGGGGAGCGGGAACACTGAAGCTTTCTTT. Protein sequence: CASSSGQGSGNTEAFF.

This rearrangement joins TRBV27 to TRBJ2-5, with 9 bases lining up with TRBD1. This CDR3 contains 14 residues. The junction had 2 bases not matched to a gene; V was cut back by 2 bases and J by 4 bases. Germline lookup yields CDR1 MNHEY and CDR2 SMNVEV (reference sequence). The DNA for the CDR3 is TGTGCCAGCAGTTTACTGGACAGGGGAGAGACCCAGTACTTC. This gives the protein CASSLLDRGETQYF.

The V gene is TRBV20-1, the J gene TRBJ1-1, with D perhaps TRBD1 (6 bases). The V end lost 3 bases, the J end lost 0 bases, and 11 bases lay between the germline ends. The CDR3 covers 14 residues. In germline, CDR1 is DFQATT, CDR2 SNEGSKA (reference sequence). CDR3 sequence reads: CSASEGGMNTEAFF. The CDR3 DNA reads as TGCAGTGCTAGTGAGGGGGGAATGAACACTGAAGCTTTCTTT.

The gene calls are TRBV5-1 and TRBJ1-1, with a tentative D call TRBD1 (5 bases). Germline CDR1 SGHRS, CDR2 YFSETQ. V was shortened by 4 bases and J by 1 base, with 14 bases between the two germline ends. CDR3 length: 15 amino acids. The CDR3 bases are TGCGCCAGCAGCCTCGGACGGCAGGGGAACACTGAAGCTTTCTTT. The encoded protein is CASSLGRQGNTEAFF.

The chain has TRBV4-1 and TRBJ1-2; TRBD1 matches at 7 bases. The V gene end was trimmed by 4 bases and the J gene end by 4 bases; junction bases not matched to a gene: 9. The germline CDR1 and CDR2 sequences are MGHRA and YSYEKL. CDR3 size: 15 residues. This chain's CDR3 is CASSRGTVSTYGYTF. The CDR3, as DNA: TGCGCCAGCAGCCGTGGGACAGTTTCCACCTATGGCTACACCTTC.

In DNA, the CDR3 is TGTGCCAGCAGGAAGGACACGGTCGAAGCTTTCTTT. Translating gives CASRKDTVEAFF. The chain uses TRBV2 and TRBJ1-1; a possible D gene is TRBD1 (5 bases). Germline-derived CDR1 and CDR2 are SNHLY and FYNNEI. V lost 6 bases, J lost 8 bases, and 13 bases lay in between. This CDR3 region has 12 residues.

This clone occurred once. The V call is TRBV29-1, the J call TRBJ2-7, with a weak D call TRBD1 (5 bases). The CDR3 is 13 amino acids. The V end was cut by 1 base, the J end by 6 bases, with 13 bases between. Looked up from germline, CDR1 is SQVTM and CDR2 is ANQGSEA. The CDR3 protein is CSVEADSVGEQYF. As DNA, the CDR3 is TGCAGCGTTGAAGCCGACAGTGTCGGCGAGCAGTACTTC.

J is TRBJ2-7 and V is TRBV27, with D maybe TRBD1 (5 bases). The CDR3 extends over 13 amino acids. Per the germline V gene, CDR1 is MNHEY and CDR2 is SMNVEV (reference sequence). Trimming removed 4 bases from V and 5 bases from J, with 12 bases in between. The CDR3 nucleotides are TGTGCCAGCAGTTCAAGGACACCTCACGAGCAGTACTTC. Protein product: CASSSRTPHEQYF.

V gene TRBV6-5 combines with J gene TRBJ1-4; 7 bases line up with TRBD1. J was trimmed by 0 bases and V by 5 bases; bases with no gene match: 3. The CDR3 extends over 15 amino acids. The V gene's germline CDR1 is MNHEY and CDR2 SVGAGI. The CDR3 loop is CASSSTGATNEKLFF. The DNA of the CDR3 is TGTGCCAGCAGTAGCACAGGGGCAACTAATGAAAAACTGTTTTTT.

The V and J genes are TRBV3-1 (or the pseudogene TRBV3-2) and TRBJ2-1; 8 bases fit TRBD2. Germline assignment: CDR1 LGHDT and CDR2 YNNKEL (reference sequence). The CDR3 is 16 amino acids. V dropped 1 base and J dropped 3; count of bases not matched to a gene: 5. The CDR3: CASSQGPSGSYNEQFF. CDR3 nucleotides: TGTGCCAGCAGCCAAGGCCCCAGCGGGAGCTACAATGAGCAGTTCTTC.

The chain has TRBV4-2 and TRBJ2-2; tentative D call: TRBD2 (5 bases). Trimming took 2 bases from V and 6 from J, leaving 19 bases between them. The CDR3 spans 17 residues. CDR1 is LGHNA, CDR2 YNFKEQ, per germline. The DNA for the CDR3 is TGTGCCAGCAGCCAACTAGCATCAATTCCCCAAGCCGGGGAGCTGTTTTTT. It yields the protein CASSQLASIPQAGELFF.

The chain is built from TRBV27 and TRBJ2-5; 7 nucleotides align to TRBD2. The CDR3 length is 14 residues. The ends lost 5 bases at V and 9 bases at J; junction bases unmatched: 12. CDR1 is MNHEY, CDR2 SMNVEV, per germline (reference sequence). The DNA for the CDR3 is TGTGCCAGCAGTCCCCTCGGCTCCGCGGGGGCCCAGTACTTC. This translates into CASSPLGSAGAQYF.

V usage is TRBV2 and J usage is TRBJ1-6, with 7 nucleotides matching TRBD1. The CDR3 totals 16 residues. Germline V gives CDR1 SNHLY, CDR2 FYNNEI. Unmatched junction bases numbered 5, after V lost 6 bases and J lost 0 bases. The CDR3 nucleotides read TGTGCCAGCAGGAAGCCAGGGGGCTCCTATAATTCACCCCTCCACTTT. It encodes CASRKPGGSYNSPLHF.

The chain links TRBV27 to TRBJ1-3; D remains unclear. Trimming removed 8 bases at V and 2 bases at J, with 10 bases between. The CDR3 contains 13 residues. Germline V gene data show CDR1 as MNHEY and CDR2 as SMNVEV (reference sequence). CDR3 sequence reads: CASGPVPGNTIYF. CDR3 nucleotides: TGTGCCAGCGGCCCAGTACCTGGAAACACCATATATTTT.

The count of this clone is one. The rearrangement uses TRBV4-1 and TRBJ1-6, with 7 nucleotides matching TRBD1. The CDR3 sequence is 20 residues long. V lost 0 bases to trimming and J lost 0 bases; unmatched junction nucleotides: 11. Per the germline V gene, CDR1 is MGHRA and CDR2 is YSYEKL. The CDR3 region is CASSQDPLQGSGSYNSPLHF. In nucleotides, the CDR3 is TGCGCCAGCAGCCAAGATCCCCTACAGGGGTCGGGCTCCTATAATTCACCCCTCCACTTT.

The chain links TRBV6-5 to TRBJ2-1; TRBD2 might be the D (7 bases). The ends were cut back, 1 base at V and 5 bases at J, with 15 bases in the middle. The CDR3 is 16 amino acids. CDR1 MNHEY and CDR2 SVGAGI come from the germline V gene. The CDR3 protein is CASSYLRAGAHNEQFF. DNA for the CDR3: TGTGCCAGCAGTTACTTGAGGGCGGGGGCCCACAATGAGCAGTTCTTC.

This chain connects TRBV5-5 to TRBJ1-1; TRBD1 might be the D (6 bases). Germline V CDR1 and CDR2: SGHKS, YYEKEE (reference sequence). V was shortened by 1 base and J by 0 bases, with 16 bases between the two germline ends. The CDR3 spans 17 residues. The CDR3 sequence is CASSLYPPGVLNTEAFF. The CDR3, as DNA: TGTGCCAGCAGCTTGTATCCCCCAGGGGTCCTGAACACTGAAGCTTTCTTT.

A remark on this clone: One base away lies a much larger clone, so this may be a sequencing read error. Here the CDR3 reads CASSPTVNTEAFF. The CDR3 bases are TGTGCCAGCAGTCCGACAGTGAACACTGAAGCTTTCTTT. The V and J genes are TRBV14 and TRBJ1-1, with D maybe TRBD1 (5 bases). With 6 bases removed from V and 0 bases from J, the gap between germline ends came to 8 bases. The germline CDR1 and CDR2 sequences are SGHDN and FVKESK. The CDR3 is 13 residues long.

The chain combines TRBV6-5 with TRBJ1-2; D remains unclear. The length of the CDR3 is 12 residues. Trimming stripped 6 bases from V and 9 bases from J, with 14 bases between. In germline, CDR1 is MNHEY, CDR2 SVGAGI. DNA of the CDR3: TGTGCCAGCAGCTCCGTCCCAGGAAGCTACACCTTC. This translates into CASSSVPGSYTF.

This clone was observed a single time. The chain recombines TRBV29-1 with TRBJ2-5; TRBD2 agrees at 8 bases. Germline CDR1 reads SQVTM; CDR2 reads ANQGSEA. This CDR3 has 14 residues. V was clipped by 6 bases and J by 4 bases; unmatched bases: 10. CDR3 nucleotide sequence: TGCAGCGTGGGGGAGAGCGGGAGTGGAGAGACCCAGTACTTC. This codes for CSVGESGSGETQYF.